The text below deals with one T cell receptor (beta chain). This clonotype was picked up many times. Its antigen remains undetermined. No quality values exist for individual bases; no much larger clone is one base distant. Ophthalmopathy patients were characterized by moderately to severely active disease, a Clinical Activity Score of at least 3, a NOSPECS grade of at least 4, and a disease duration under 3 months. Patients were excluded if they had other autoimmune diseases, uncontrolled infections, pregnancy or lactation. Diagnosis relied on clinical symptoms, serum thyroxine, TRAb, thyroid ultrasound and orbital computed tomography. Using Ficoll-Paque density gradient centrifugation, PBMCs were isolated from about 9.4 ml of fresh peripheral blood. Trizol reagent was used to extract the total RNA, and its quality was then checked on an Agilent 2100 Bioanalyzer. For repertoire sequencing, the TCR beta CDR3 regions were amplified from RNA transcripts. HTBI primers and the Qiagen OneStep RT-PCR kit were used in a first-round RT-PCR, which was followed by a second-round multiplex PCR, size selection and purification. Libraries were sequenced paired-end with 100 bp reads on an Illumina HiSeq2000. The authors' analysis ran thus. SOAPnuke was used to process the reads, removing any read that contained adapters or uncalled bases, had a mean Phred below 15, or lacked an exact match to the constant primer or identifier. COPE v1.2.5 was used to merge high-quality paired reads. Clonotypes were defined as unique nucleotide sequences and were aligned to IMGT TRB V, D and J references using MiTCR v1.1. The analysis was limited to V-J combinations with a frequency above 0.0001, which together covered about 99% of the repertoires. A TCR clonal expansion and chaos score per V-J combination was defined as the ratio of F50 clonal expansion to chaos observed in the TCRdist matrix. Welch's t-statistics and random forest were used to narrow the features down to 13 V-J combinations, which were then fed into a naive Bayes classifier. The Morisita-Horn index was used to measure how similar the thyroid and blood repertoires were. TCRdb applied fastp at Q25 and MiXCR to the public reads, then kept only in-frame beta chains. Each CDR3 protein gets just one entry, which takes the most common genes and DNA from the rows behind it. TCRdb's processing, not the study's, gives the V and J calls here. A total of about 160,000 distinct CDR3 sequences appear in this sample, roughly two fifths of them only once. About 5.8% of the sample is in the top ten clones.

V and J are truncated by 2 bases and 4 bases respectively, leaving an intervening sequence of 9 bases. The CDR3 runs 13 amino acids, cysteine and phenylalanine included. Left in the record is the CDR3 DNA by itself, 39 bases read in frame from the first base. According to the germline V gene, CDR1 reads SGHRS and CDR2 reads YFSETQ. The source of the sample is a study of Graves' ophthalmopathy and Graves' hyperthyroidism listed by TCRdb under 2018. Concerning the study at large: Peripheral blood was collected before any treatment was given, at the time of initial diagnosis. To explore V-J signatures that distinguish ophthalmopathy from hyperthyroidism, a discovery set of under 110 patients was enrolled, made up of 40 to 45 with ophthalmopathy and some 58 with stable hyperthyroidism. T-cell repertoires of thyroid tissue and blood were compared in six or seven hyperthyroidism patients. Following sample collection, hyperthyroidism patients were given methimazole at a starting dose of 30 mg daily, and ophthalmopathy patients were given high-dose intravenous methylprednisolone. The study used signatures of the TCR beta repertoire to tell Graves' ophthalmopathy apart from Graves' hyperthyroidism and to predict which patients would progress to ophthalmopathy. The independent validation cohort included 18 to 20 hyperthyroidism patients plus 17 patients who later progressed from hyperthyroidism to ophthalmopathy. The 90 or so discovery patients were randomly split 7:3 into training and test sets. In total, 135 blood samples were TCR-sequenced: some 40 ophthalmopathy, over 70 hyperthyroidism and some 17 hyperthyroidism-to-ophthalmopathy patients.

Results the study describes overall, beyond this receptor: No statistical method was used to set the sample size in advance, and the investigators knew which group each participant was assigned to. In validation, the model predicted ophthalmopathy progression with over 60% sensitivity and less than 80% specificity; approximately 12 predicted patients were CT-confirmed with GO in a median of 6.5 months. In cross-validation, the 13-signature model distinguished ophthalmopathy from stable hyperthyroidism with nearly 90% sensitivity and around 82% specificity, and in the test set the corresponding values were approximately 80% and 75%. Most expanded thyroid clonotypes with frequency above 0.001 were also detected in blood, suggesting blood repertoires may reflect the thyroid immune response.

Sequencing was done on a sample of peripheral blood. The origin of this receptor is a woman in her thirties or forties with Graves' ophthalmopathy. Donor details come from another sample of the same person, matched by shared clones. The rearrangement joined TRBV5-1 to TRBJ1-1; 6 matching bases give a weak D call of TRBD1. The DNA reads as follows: TGCGCCAGCAGCTTCAGGGGCGGCACTGAAGCTTTCTTT. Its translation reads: CASSFRGGTEAFF. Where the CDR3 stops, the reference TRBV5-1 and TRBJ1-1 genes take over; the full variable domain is KAGVTQTPRYLIKTRGQQVTLSCSPISGHRSVSWYQQTPGQGLQFLFEYFSETQRNKGNFPGRFSGRQFSNSRSEMNVSTLELGDSALYLCASSFRGGTEAFFGQGTRLTVV.